Below are 20 T cell receptor beta chains sequenced from a single sample in a study of T cells after posttransplantation cyclophosphamide. This table comes from immunoSEQ multiplex PCR, and its TCRdb copy is limited to in-frame clones, with some not included. The sample presents tens of thousands of clones, none singletons. Sequenced: PBMCs. The receptors come from a woman aged 45 to 65 in good health and a related stem cell transplant donor.

This clone was counted at least ten times. The DNA of the CDR3 is TGCGCCAGCAGCTTGGGGGCGGGGGGCCAGCCCCAGCATTTT. Its protein product is CASSLGAGGQPQHF. The chain links TRBV5-1 to TRBJ1-5; possibly TRBD1 for D (6 bases). This CDR3 has 14 amino acids. V lost 0 bases, J lost 7 bases, and 11 bases lay in between. Looked up from germline, CDR1 is SGHRS and CDR2 is YFSETQ.

This clone was counted ten times or more. The chain couples TRBV2 to TRBJ1-2; TRBD1 might be the D (6 bases). This CDR3 contains 15 residues. Germline V gene data show CDR1 as SNHLY and CDR2 as FYNNEI. V shed 3 bases and J shed 2 bases, with 13 bases lying between them. The CDR3 loop is CASSETQGSNYGYTF. The CDR3 region has the DNA TGTGCCAGCAGTGAGACACAGGGATCCAACTATGGCTACACCTTC.

This clone appeared many times. J is TRBJ1-3 and V is TRBV5-5, with 7 bases lining up with TRBD1. The V gene end was trimmed by 7 bases and the J gene end by 0 bases; junction bases not matched to a gene: 10. The CDR3 totals 16 residues. Looked up from germline, CDR1 is SGHKS and CDR2 is YYEKEE (reference sequence). This CDR3 reads CASASTGQSSGNTIYF. CDR3 coding DNA: TGTGCCAGCGCGTCCACGGGACAGAGCTCTGGAAACACCATATATTTT.

This clone showed up many times. The chain has TRBV7-3 and TRBJ2-1; 8 bases map to TRBD1. The CDR3 contains 15 residues. V shed 4 bases, J shed 3 bases, and the junction held 5 bases outside the gene matches. Germline values: CDR1 SGHTA, CDR2 FQGTGA. The CDR3, as DNA: TGTGCCAGCAGCTCGGACAGGGATTTCTACAATGAGCAGTTCTTC. Its protein is CASSSDRDFYNEQFF.

This clone occurred many times. This sequence joins TRBV15 and TRBJ2-1; a possible D gene is TRBD2 (5 bases). Per germline, CDR1 LNHNV and CDR2 YYDKDF (reference sequence). This CDR3 has 12 amino acids. V lost 2 bases and J lost 8, with 7 bases in between. The CDR3 DNA is TGTGCCACCAGCAGATCGGAGGATGAGCAGTTCTTC. It specifies CATSRSEDEQFF.

This clone came up many times. The chain uses TRBV14 and TRBJ1-4; TRBD1 agrees at 7 bases. CDR1 is SGHDN, CDR2 FVKESK, per germline. J was trimmed by 8 bases and V by 4 bases; bases with no gene match: 10. This CDR3 is built from 15 residues. DNA of the CDR3: TGTGCCAGCAGCCGGACCACAGGGGTTGGGGAAAAACTGTTTTTT. It encodes CASSRTTGVGEKLFF.

This clone turned up a few times. The chain links TRBV19 to TRBJ1-2; D is possibly TRBD1 (6 bases). Trimming removed 6 bases at V and 9 bases at J, with 20 bases between. Per germline, CDR1 LNHDA and CDR2 SQIVND (reference sequence). This CDR3 is 14 amino acids long. Written as DNA, the CDR3 is TGTGCCAGTAGCCCACCGGGGACACTATTTAGCTACACCTTC. Translating gives CASSPPGTLFSYTF.

This clone was found many times. The chain has TRBV14 and TRBJ1-1; D ambiguous. The CDR3 extends over 13 amino acids. Germline values: CDR1 SGHDN, CDR2 FVKESK. V gave up 2 bases and J gave up 5 bases, with 9 bases separating them. The CDR3 spells CASSQYRGTEAFF. Written as DNA, the CDR3 is TGTGCCAGCAGCCAATATCGGGGTACTGAAGCTTTCTTT. The complete variable domain, with remaining parts taken from reference TRBV14 and TRBJ1-1, reads EAGVTQFPSHSVIEKGQTVTLRCDPISGHDNLYWYRRVMGKEIKFLLHFVKESKQDESGMPNNRFLAERTGGTYSTLKVQPAELEDSGVYFCASSQYRGTEAFFGQGTRLTVV.

Comments on this clone: This CDR3 is missing its conserved last phenylalanine or tryptophan, likely due to a read error. V gene TRBV28 combines with J gene TRBJ1-2; 7 bases are a match to TRBD1. The CDR3 runs 15 residues. Germline V gene lookup returns CDR1 MDHEN and CDR2 SYDVKM. V was pared by 2 bases and J by 1 base, with 4 bases of the junction left unmatched. DNA of the CDR3: TGTGCCAGCAGTTTAGGGACAGCGAATAACTATGGCTACACCCTC. The encoded protein is CASSLGTANNYGYTL.

This clone was counted ten times or more. The J gene is TRBJ1-5, the V gene TRBV5-1; D is possibly TRBD1 (6 bases). Per the germline V gene, CDR1 is SGHRS and CDR2 is YFSETQ. The CDR3 extends over 18 amino acids. The V end was cut by 2 bases, the J end by 6 bases, with 24 bases between. In DNA form, the CDR3 reads TGCGCCAGCAGCTTATTTGGGGGGGGCAGATTGCGGAGTCAGCCCCAGCATTTT. Protein sequence: CASSLFGGGRLRSQPQHF. The full variable domain, rest sourced from reference TRBV5-1 and TRBJ1-5, is KAGVTQTPRYLIKTRGQQVTLSCSPISGHRSVSWYQQTPGQGLQFLFEYFSETQRNKGNFPGRFSGRQFSNSRSEMNVSTLELGDSALYLCASSLFGGGRLRSQPQHFGDGTRLSIL.

This clone occurred many times. The chain links TRBV19 to TRBJ1-2; TRBD1 might be the D (5 bases). Deletions cut 7 bases from V and 8 bases from J, with 14 bases between. This CDR3 is 12 amino acids long. Germline V gene data show CDR1 as LNHDA and CDR2 as SQIVND (reference sequence). CDR3 in DNA: TGTGCCAGTACGGGTAGGGGTTGGGGCTACACCTTC. Translating gives CASTGRGWGYTF.

This clone has ten or more counts. J is TRBJ2-3 and V is TRBV6-1; TRBD2 matches 12 bases. This CDR3 contains 16 residues. V lost 4 bases to trimming and J lost 2 bases; unmatched junction nucleotides: 4. CDR1 and CDR2 (germline): MNHNS, SASEGT. The CDR3 sequence is CASSAGLAGPTDTQYF. CDR3 in DNA: TGTGCCAGCAGTGCGGGACTAGCGGGTCCCACAGATACGCAGTATTTT.

The chain combines TRBV15 with TRBJ2-5; D might be TRBD2 (6 bases). The J call may be mistaken, given a closer DNA end match to TRBJ2-7. This CDR3 is 15 amino acids long. Germline loops: CDR1 LNHNV, CDR2 YYDKDF (reference sequence). CDR3 in DNA: TGTGCCACCAGCAGCCCCTTGGGGGGTTTTTTCGAGCAGTACTTC. This sequence encodes CATSSPLGGFFEQYF.

This clone was seen more than once but under ten times. The J gene is TRBJ2-5, the V gene TRBV27; 7 bases align to TRBD1. The J call may be faulty, since TRBJ2-7 better matches the DNA end. The CDR3 totals 13 residues. The germline V gene encodes CDR1 MNHEY and CDR2 SMNVEV (reference sequence). CDR3 coding DNA: TGTGCCAGCAGTCTGACAGGGACCTACGAGCAGTACTTC. Translation gives CASSLTGTYEQYF.

The table lists this clone with many counts. This chain joins TRBV18 and TRBJ1-3; 7 bases are a match to TRBD1. The ends lost 2 bases at V and 0 bases at J; junction bases unmatched: 4. Germline V CDR1 and CDR2: KGHSH, LQKENI. The CDR3 covers 16 residues. In DNA, the CDR3 is TGTGCCAGCTCACCAGGGACAGCGTACTCTGGAAACACCATATATTTT. Encoded protein: CASSPGTAYSGNTIYF.

This clone came up many times. The chain has TRBV13 and TRBJ2-5; 13 positions match TRBD2. The CDR3 has 16 amino acids. Germline V gene lookup returns CDR1 PRHDT and CDR2 FYEKMQ (reference sequence). With V trimmed by 4 bases and J by 0 bases, 2 bases remained unmatched. Here the CDR3 reads CASSSLAGGNQETQYF. CDR3 bases: TGTGCCAGCAGCTCACTAGCGGGGGGGAACCAAGAGACCCAGTACTTC.

This chain links TRBV11-1 with TRBJ2-5; 8 bases match TRBD2. Matching the DNA end better, TRBJ2-7 makes the J call doubtful. CDR1 SGHAT and CDR2 FQDESV come from the germline V gene (reference sequence). This CDR3 has 13 residues. CDR3 amino acids: CASSGGVTYEQYF. CDR3 coding DNA: TGTGCCAGCTCCGGGGGGGTAACCTACGAGCAGTACTTC.

Ten or more counts support this clone. The chain is built from TRBV28 and TRBJ1-2; 11 nucleotides line up with TRBD1. This CDR3 region has 15 residues. The trim removed 10 bases at V and 7 bases at J, leaving 14 bases unmatched. Germline-derived CDR1 and CDR2 are MDHEN and SYDVKM. The CDR3 region has the DNA TGTGCCACCAGGTCTACTCCGGGACAGGGGGTTGGCTACACCTTC. Protein sequence: CATRSTPGQGVGYTF.

This clone was seen many times. The chain is built from TRBV5-5 and TRBJ2-7; D gene unclear. The CDR3 is made up of 14 amino acids. V was clipped by 0 bases and J by 2 bases, with 9 bases between them. Germline CDR1 and CDR2: SGHKS and YYEKEE (reference sequence). DNA of the CDR3: TGTGCCAGCAGCTTGGCGTCGCTAGCCTACGAGCAGTACTTC. The encoded protein is CASSLASLAYEQYF.

This clone was counted at least ten times. The chain uses TRBV5-1 and TRBJ2-5, with a weak D call TRBD2 (5 bases). The germline V gene encodes CDR1 SGHRS and CDR2 YFSETQ. The length of the CDR3 is 13 residues. V dropped 4 bases and J dropped 0 bases, with 7 bases sitting between them. The CDR3 reads CASSRADQETQYF. The CDR3 DNA is TGCGCCAGCAGCCGAGCGGACCAAGAGACCCAGTACTTC. The complete variable domain, with remaining parts taken from reference TRBV5-1 and TRBJ2-5, reads KAGVTQTPRYLIKTRGQQVTLSCSPISGHRSVSWYQQTPGQGLQFLFEYFSETQRNKGNFPGRFSGRQFSNSRSEMNVSTLELGDSALYLCASSRADQETQYFGPGTRLLVL.